The 7 T cell receptor beta chains listed next were all sequenced from one sample in a study of cytomegalovirus exposure and HLA in healthy donors. PCR used 60 Vbeta primers and 13 Jbeta primers. Here immunoSEQ multiplex PCR was the method, and the copy in TCRdb shows in-frame clones only, minus some. The table has 95,000 to 150,000 clones, approximately 79% seen once. Specimen: PBMCs. These receptors originate from a man aged 25-45 years in good health and CMV-seronegative.

This chain links TRBV9 with TRBJ1-4; D perhaps matches TRBD1 (5 bases). The V end lost 4 bases, the J end lost 3 bases, and 13 bases lay between the germline ends. This CDR3 contains 15 residues. The germline V gene has CDR1 SGDLS and CDR2 YYNGEE. The CDR3 region has the DNA TGTGCCAGCAGCCCGAGGGCGGGGGCTAATGAAAAACTGTTTTTT. Its protein product is CASSPRAGANEKLFF.

V and J are TRBV6-4 and TRBJ2-3; D is perhaps TRBD2 (7 bases). CDR3 length equals 16 residues. The V gene's germline CDR1 is MRHNA and CDR2 SNTAGT. Trimming took off 6 bases at V and 4 bases at J, with 20 bases between the two ends. The CDR3: CASSPKRGGRADTQYF. The CDR3 nucleotides are TGTGCCAGCAGCCCAAAAAGGGGGGGACGTGCAGATACGCAGTATTTT.

The V gene is TRBV2, the J gene TRBJ2-7; D gene unclear. This CDR3 is built from 14 residues. Looked up from germline, CDR1 is SNHLY and CDR2 is FYNNEI. Trimming cost V 5 bases and J 5 bases, with 16 bases left between them. The CDR3 loop reads CASSKYLRSNEQYF. The CDR3 DNA sequence: TGTGCCAGCAGTAAGTACCTACGAAGCAACGAGCAGTACTTC.

CDR3 bases: TGTGCCAGCAGCCCCGGGACAGGGGGCCATTCAGATGAATACGAGCAGTACTTC. This codes for CASSPGTGGHSDEYEQYF. The chain uses TRBV11-2 and TRBJ2-7; 12 bases line up with TRBD1. V gave up 5 bases and J gave up 4 bases; unmatched junction bases: 15. In germline, CDR1 is SGHAT, CDR2 FQNNGV. CDR3 size: 18 residues.

This rearrangement joins TRBV11-2 to TRBJ2-5; 13 nucleotides match TRBD2. The J call may be in error: the DNA end matches TRBJ2-7 better. Per the germline V gene, CDR1 is SGHAT and CDR2 is FQNNGV. The CDR3 sequence is 15 residues long. The CDR3 is CASSWTSGGQYEQYF. In nucleotides, the CDR3 is TGTGCCAGCAGCTGGACTAGCGGGGGACAATACGAGCAGTACTTC.

The chain links TRBV7-9 to TRBJ1-4, with D perhaps TRBD1 (6 bases). Between the trimmed V and J ends, which lost 5 bases and 0 bases, there was a span of 22 bases. Per the germline V gene, CDR1 is SEHNR and CDR2 is FQNEAQ (reference sequence). The CDR3 totals 19 residues. CDR3 sequence reads: CASSPLRQGSRATNEKLFF. Written as DNA, the CDR3 is TGTGCCAGCAGCCCGCTGCGGCAGGGGAGTCGGGCAACTAATGAAAAACTGTTTTTT.

The V and J genes are TRBV18 and TRBJ1-2, with D perhaps matching TRBD1 (6 bases). CDR3 size: 20 residues. Germline CDR1 and CDR2: KGHSH and LQKENI. V lost 3 bases, J lost 2 bases, and 28 bases lay in between. The CDR3 DNA follows: TGTGCCAGCTCACCTAACACTCGGGGGGGCCCGACCCGCCCGAACTATGGCTACACCTTC. Protein product: CASSPNTRGGPTRPNYGYTF.